This passage covers 29 T cell receptor beta chains from one sample sequenced in a study of T cells in Graves' hyperthyroidism and ophthalmopathy. Amplification targeted TCR beta CDR3 regions from RNA transcripts. The study used the HTBI primer set for a first-round RT-PCR of the TCR CDR3. TCRdb processed the multiplex PCR reads anew with MiXCR; each CDR3 protein has one entry. The data hold approximately 720,000 distinct CDR3 sequences, with about 17% observed a single time. Sequences were obtained from blood. The receptor set was obtained from a woman in her forties or fifties with Graves' hyperthyroidism that later progressed to Graves' ophthalmopathy.

This clonotype was seen a few times. The rearrangement links TRBV10-3 to TRBJ2-7; TRBD1 is a possible D gene (6 bases). The CDR3 spans 13 residues. Deletions cut 10 bases from V and 0 bases from J, with 13 bases between. Germline V CDR1 and CDR2: ENHRY, SYGVKD. DNA for the CDR3: TGTGCCACCGCCAGGGGAAGCTCCTACGAGCAGTACTTC. Protein sequence: CATARGSSYEQYF.

The V gene is TRBV29-1, the J gene TRBJ2-2, with D perhaps TRBD1 or TRBD2 (5 bases each). Germline V lookup: CDR1 SQVTM, CDR2 ANQGSEA. Trimming took off 5 bases at V and 2 bases at J, with 18 bases between the two ends. The length of the CDR3 is 16 residues. The CDR3 DNA follows: TGCAGCGTTTCTCAACTGGGGACCCTAAACACCGGGGAGCTGTTTTTT. Residues: CSVSQLGTLNTGELFF.

This clonotype turned up a few times. The gene calls are TRBV5-4 and TRBJ2-3; perhaps D is TRBD1 or TRBD2 (7 bases each). Germline values: CDR1 SGHNT, CDR2 YYREEE (reference sequence). Trimming left V 9 bases short and J 4 bases short, with 15 bases between. The CDR3 runs 13 residues. This chain's CDR3 is CAIRGGHADTQYF. The CDR3 nucleotides are TGTGCCATCAGGGGGGGCCACGCAGATACGCAGTATTTT.

The sample holds one count of this clonotype. The rearrangement uses TRBV5-1 and TRBJ2-5; 9 nucleotides match TRBD1. The V gene's germline CDR1 is SGHRS and CDR2 YFSETQ. With V trimmed by 4 bases and J by 5 bases, 12 bases remained unmatched. The CDR3 is 16 residues long. CDR3 loop: CASSTRTGESMETQYF. The CDR3 coding sequence is TGCGCCAGCAGCACTCGGACAGGGGAAAGTATGGAGACCCAGTACTTC. Using reference TRBV5-1 and TRBJ2-5 for the parts outside the CDR3, the full variable domain is KAGVTQTPRYLIKTRGQQVTLSCSPISGHRSVSWYQQTPGQGLQFLFEYFSETQRNKGNFPGRFSGRQFSNSRSEMNVSTLELGDSALYLCASSTRTGESMETQYFGPGTRLLVL.

This clonotype was detected a few times. J is TRBJ1-6 and V is TRBV6-5; no clear D gene. The CDR3 loop spans 14 amino acids. Germline CDR1 and CDR2: MNHEY and SVGAGI. With 0 bases removed from V and 10 bases from J, the gap between germline ends came to 10 bases. This CDR3 reads CASSYSRDASPLHF. The DNA of the CDR3 is TGTGCCAGCAGTTACTCCCGCGACGCCTCACCCCTCCACTTT.

The sample holds many counts of this clonotype. A read error is possible here, since a much larger clone lies one base away. The chain couples TRBV11-1 to TRBJ1-1, with TRBD1 as a possible D gene (5 bases). In germline, CDR1 is SGHAT, CDR2 FQDESV (reference sequence). The CDR3 runs to 16 residues. V gave up 1 base and J gave up 4 bases, with 16 bases separating them. CDR3 residues: CASSLVGGAMSTEAFF. For the CDR3, the DNA is TGTGCCAGCAGCTTAGTCGGCGGGGCCATGAGCACTGAAGCTTTCTTT.

The chain has TRBV6-1 and TRBJ2-2; TRBD1 agrees at 9 bases. This CDR3 has 15 residues. Trimming at V came to 4 bases and at J to 4 bases, leaving 4 bases not matched to a gene. In germline, CDR1 is MNHNS, CDR2 SASEGT. CDR3 in DNA: TGTGCCAGCAGTGGGGGACAGGGCTCCACCGGGGAGCTGTTTTTT. Encoded protein: CASSGGQGSTGELFF.

This clonotype was seen repeatedly, ten times or more. This chain joins TRBV7-3 and TRBJ2-5; TRBD2 matches 13 bases. Germline lookup yields CDR1 SGHTA and CDR2 FQGTGA. CDR3 length equals 16 residues. The V gene end was trimmed by 2 bases and the J gene end by 7 bases; junction bases not matched to a gene: 7. This chain's CDR3 is CASSLGGLAGLGTQYF. CDR3 in DNA: TGTGCCAGCAGCTTAGGGGGACTAGCGGGGCTGGGGACCCAGTACTTC.

The V call is TRBV12-3 or TRBV12-4, the J call TRBJ1-1; 8 bases map to TRBD1. Unmatched junction bases numbered 5, after V lost 8 bases and J lost 9 bases. The CDR3 is made up of 11 amino acids. CDR3 nucleotides: TGTGCCAGCGGGCAGGGGGCACAAGCTTTCTTT. Amino acids: CASGQGAQAFF.

This clonotype was seen only a few times. The V gene is TRBV20-1, the J gene TRBJ2-7, with 8 bases identical to TRBD2. Germline CDR1 DFQATT, CDR2 SNEGSKA (reference sequence). The CDR3 extends over 14 amino acids. Unmatched junction bases numbered 6, after V lost 2 bases and J lost 3 bases. The CDR3 DNA sequence: TGCAGTGCTAGACCCGCTAGCGGGCACTACGAGCAGTACTTC. Translated: CSARPASGHYEQYF.

This clonotype was observed at least ten times. V gene TRBV27 combines with J gene TRBJ2-7; 9 bases align to TRBD1. The CDR3 loop spans 14 amino acids. The V gene's germline CDR1 is MNHEY and CDR2 SMNVEV (reference sequence). J lost 2 bases, V lost 4 bases, and 3 bases had no gene match. The CDR3 spells CASSWTGVTYEQYF. The DNA for the CDR3 is TGTGCCAGCAGTTGGACAGGGGTTACCTACGAGCAGTACTTC.

This clonotype turned up a few times. This chain connects TRBV19 to TRBJ2-5, with a possible D match to TRBD1 (5 bases). The CDR3 is 15 amino acids. With 6 bases removed from V and 7 bases from J, the gap between germline ends came to 21 bases. The germline V gene encodes CDR1 LNHDA and CDR2 SQIVND (reference sequence). The CDR3 loop is CASSQSDRSQGTQYF. Written as DNA, the CDR3 is TGTGCCAGTAGCCAATCTGACAGATCTCAGGGGACCCAGTACTTC. Looking up the rest from reference TRBV19 and TRBJ2-5 gives the full variable domain: DGGITQSPKYLFRKEGQNVTLSCEQNLNHDAMYWYRQDPGQGLRLIYYSQIVNDFQKGDIAEGYSVSREKKESFPLTVTSAQKNPTAFYLCASSQSDRSQGTQYFGPGTRLLVL.

The rearrangement uses TRBV10-3 and TRBJ2-5, with D possibly TRBD1 on 5 matching bases. The CDR3 has 15 residues. Per germline, CDR1 ENHRY and CDR2 SYGVKD. The ends were cut back, 0 bases at V and 4 bases at J, with 12 bases in the middle. CDR3 protein: CAISESVAQGETQYF. The CDR3 coding sequence is TGTGCCATCAGTGAGTCAGTAGCCCAGGGAGAGACCCAGTACTTC.

Only a few counts were recorded for this clonotype. CDR3 in DNA: TGCAGTGCCATGACTATAAACAATGAGCAGTTCTTC. Its protein is CSAMTINNEQFF. The V call is TRBV20-1, the J call TRBJ2-1; a weak D match, TRBD2 (5 bases). CDR1 is DFQATT and CDR2 is SNEGSKA in the germline V gene (reference sequence). The length of the CDR3 is 12 residues. The germline V and J ends were trimmed by 6 bases and 5 bases, with 11 bases remaining between them.

The V and J genes are TRBV6-2 or TRBV6-3 and TRBJ2-5, with D possibly called TRBD1 or TRBD2 (5 bases each). The length of the CDR3 is 14 residues. Germline V gene sequence: CDR1 MNHEY, CDR2 SVGEGT. Trimming shortened V by 2 bases and J by 5 bases, and 12 bases separated the two germline ends. The CDR3 loop reads CASSYGTPRETQYF. The CDR3, as DNA: TGTGCCAGCAGTTACGGGACCCCGCGGGAGACCCAGTACTTC.

This clonotype was counted ten times or more. The chain couples TRBV2 to TRBJ1-1, with 8 positions matching TRBD1. The CDR3 is made up of 16 amino acids. Trimming removed 4 bases from V and 2 bases from J; junction bases left unmatched: 9. CDR1 and CDR2 from the germline V gene are SNHLY and FYNNEI. The CDR3 region has the DNA TGTGCCAGCAGTGTCGACAGGGGAGGTAGAAACACTGAAGCTTTCTTT. Encoded protein: CASSVDRGGRNTEAFF.

This clonotype was picked up many times. The chain recombines TRBV27 with TRBJ1-2; 9 nucleotides align to TRBD1. Germline CDR1 and CDR2: MNHEY and SMNVEV (reference sequence). V was pared by 5 bases and J by 4 bases, with 8 bases of the junction left unmatched. This CDR3 contains 15 residues. Here the CDR3 DNA reads TGTGCCAGCAGTACTGGACAGGGGTCGTCCTATGGCTACACCTTC. It translates to CASSTGQGSSYGYTF.

This clonotype was counted only a few times. The J gene is TRBJ1-4, the V gene TRBV6-1; a weak D match, TRBD1 (6 bases). The CDR3 sequence is 15 residues long. V lost 6 bases to trimming and J lost 4 bases, with 15 bases between them. In germline, CDR1 is MNHNS, CDR2 SASEGT. This CDR3 is CASRPWTDRNEKLFF. In DNA, the CDR3 is TGTGCCAGCAGACCCTGGACAGACCGTAATGAAAAACTGTTTTTT.

This chain joins TRBV10-3 and TRBJ2-7; 10 bases agree with TRBD1. V gave up 5 bases and J gave up 5 bases; unmatched junction bases: 9. The CDR3 extends over 15 amino acids. Germline-derived CDR1 and CDR2 are ENHRY and SYGVKD. For the CDR3, the DNA is TGTGCCATCAGTAGTTCGACAGGGGGCAAGGACGAGCAGTACTTC. Translated, it gives CAISSSTGGKDEQYF.

This clonotype was counted a single time. This chain joins TRBV6-2 or TRBV6-3 and TRBJ2-1; D not certain. The V gene's germline CDR1 is MNHEY and CDR2 SVGEGT. CDR3 length equals 12 residues. V gave up 2 bases and J gave up 12 bases, with 11 bases separating them. The CDR3 here is CASSYRPGTQFF. The CDR3, as DNA: TGTGCCAGCAGTTACCGACCCGGTACGCAGTTCTTC.

This clonotype was seen a few times. This chain links TRBV4-2 with TRBJ2-5; 7 nucleotides agree with TRBD2. Per germline, CDR1 LGHNA and CDR2 YNFKEQ. Trimming took 1 base from V and 4 from J; bases not matched to a gene: 12. The CDR3 totals 17 residues. The CDR3 sequence is CASSQGAGELAVETQYF. The CDR3, as DNA: TGTGCCAGCAGCCAAGGTGCGGGGGAGCTAGCTGTAGAGACCCAGTACTTC.

A few counts support this clonotype. The rearrangement joins TRBV6-1 to TRBJ2-5, with D tentatively TRBD2 (6 bases). The CDR3 has 13 residues. Trimming stripped 10 bases from V and 1 base from J, with 13 bases between. The germline V gene encodes CDR1 MNHNS and CDR2 SASEGT. DNA for the CDR3: TGTGCCATCCGGGACTCTATCCAAGAGACCCAGTACTTC. This gives the protein CAIRDSIQETQYF.

This clonotype was observed many times. The chain combines TRBV5-6 with TRBJ2-1; D not certain. The germline CDR1 and CDR2 sequences are SGHDT and YYEEEE. CDR3 size: 15 residues. V lost 0 bases and J lost 2, with 9 bases in between. CDR3 nucleotide sequence: TGTGCCAGCAGCTTGGACAGCTTCACCTACAATGAGCAGTTCTTC. This translates into CASSLDSFTYNEQFF.

This clonotype was picked up a small number of times. The rearrangement joins TRBV20-1 to TRBJ1-2; D call uncertain. Trimming left V 0 bases short and J 1 base short, with 9 bases between. Germline values: CDR1 DFQATT, CDR2 SNEGSKA (reference sequence). CDR3 length: 14 residues. The CDR3 is CSARDSSINYGYTF. The CDR3 bases are TGCAGTGCTAGAGATTCCTCCATTAACTATGGCTACACCTTC.

This chain links TRBV6-2 or TRBV6-3 with TRBJ1-5; TRBD1 aligns across 10 bases. The J segment lost 0 bases and the V segment lost 2 bases, leaving 7 bases of the junction unmatched. CDR1 MNHEY and CDR2 SVGEGT come from the germline V gene. The CDR3 spans 18 residues. DNA of the CDR3: TGTGCCAGCAGTTACAACCGGGACAGGGGACATAGCAATCAGCCCCAGCATTTT. Translating it yields CASSYNRDRGHSNQPQHF.

This chain joins TRBV4-1 and TRBJ2-3; TRBD1 is a possible D gene (6 bases). Deletions cut 1 base from V and 0 bases from J, with 8 bases between. This CDR3 contains 15 residues. Germline V CDR1 and CDR2: MGHRA, YSYEKL. The CDR3 DNA sequence: TGCGCCAGCAGCCAAGCGGGACAAAGCACAGATACGCAGTATTTT. It codes for CASSQAGQSTDTQYF.

In its sample, this clonotype was seen many times. The rearrangement links TRBV20-1 to TRBJ1-6; 9 bases fit TRBD1. Per the germline V gene, CDR1 is DFQATT and CDR2 is SNEGSKA (reference sequence). The CDR3 totals 14 residues. The junction had 9 bases not matched to a gene; V was cut back by 7 bases and J by 8 bases. DNA of the CDR3: TGCAGTGTCCTTTCGGGACAGGGAGATTCACCCCTCCACTTT. Protein product: CSVLSGQGDSPLHF.

This clonotype was counted ten times or more. The chain uses TRBV3-1 and TRBJ2-7; D is tentatively TRBD1 or TRBD2 (5 bases each). In germline, CDR1 is LGHDT, CDR2 YNNKEL (reference sequence). V was cut by 3 bases and J by 1 base, with 10 bases left in between. The CDR3 consists of 14 residues. The CDR3 loop reads CASSQGTGSYEQYF. CDR3 sequence (DNA): TGTGCCAGCAGCCAGGGGACGGGGTCCTACGAGCAGTACTTC.

This clonotype was observed a few times. V gene TRBV5-6 combines with J gene TRBJ2-1, with D perhaps TRBD2 (5 bases). Germline CDR1 reads SGHDT; CDR2 reads YYEEEE. Trimming shortened V by 1 base and J by 1 base, and 6 bases separated the two germline ends. The length of the CDR3 is 14 residues. The CDR3 loop reads CASSLLASYNEQFF. The CDR3 DNA reads TGTGCCAGCAGCTTGTTAGCGTCCTACAATGAGCAGTTCTTC.